One and the same sample provided the 10 T cell receptor beta chains below, sequenced in a study of cytomegalovirus exposure and HLA in healthy donors (dated by TCRdb to the late 2010s). Library method: the immunoSEQ multiplex PCR assay. For the multiplex PCR, a mixture combining 60 forward primers for TCR Vbeta segments and 13 reverse primers for TCR Jbeta segments was used. Here the immuneACCESS table is served through TCRdb, limited to in-frame sequences with V and J called. Missing clones are a known gap in these copies; in checked studies unresolved V genes cover under half, and the rest lacks a known reason. This sample holds approximately 150,000 clones; roughly 76% were observed only once. The ten biggest clones cover approximately 2.9% of the sample. The sequencing input was PBMCs. Receptors originate from a woman aged 25 to 39 in good health and CMV-seronegative.

V gene TRBV27 combines with J gene TRBJ1-1; D unresolved. Germline-derived CDR1 and CDR2 are MNHEY and SMNVEV (reference sequence). The CDR3 runs to 13 residues. Trimming pared 5 bases from V and 3 bases from J, leaving 10 bases between. The CDR3 DNA sequence: TGTGCCAGCAGTCACCCCTCGGACACTGAAGCTTTCTTT. Protein: CASSHPSDTEAFF.

V and J are TRBV18 and TRBJ1-1; 12 nucleotides align to TRBD1. Germline values: CDR1 KGHSH, CDR2 LQKENI. The CDR3 is made up of 15 amino acids. Unmatched junction bases numbered 7, after V lost 5 bases and J lost 6 bases. This chain's CDR3 is CASSTGTGGASEAFF. CDR3 coding DNA: TGTGCCAGCTCAACCGGGACAGGGGGCGCGTCTGAAGCTTTCTTT.

CDR3 nucleotide sequence: TGTGCCAGCAGCTCAACTAATCACCGGGACTACAATGAGCAGTTCTTC. Protein product: CASSSTNHRDYNEQFF. V usage is TRBV5-4 and J usage is TRBJ2-1; tentative D call: TRBD2 (5 bases). There are 16 residues in the CDR3. CDR1 is SGHNT, CDR2 YYREEE, per germline (reference sequence). The germline V and J ends were trimmed by 3 bases and 3 bases, with 16 bases remaining between them.

Here the CDR3 reads CASSLDRGGYEQYF. The CDR3 nucleotides read TGTGCCAGCAGCTTAGACAGGGGAGGATACGAGCAGTACTTC. The chain has TRBV7-2 and TRBJ2-5, with D maybe TRBD1 (7 bases). The J call may be faulty, since TRBJ2-7 better matches the DNA end. The CDR3 spans 14 residues. CDR1 SGHTA and CDR2 FQGNSA come from the germline V gene.

This chain joins TRBV6-5 and TRBJ2-1; TRBD2 is a possible D gene (6 bases). V lost 5 bases to trimming and J lost 9 bases, with 20 bases between them. The CDR3 totals 15 residues. The V gene's germline CDR1 is MNHEY and CDR2 SVGAGI. The CDR3 DNA reads as TGTGCCAGCAGTCGCGCCTCAAAGATAGCGGTTGAGCAGTTCTTC. It is translated as CASSRASKIAVEQFF.

The V gene is TRBV10-3, the J gene TRBJ2-1, with D tentatively TRBD1 (6 bases). The CDR3 has 13 amino acids. The V gene lost 4 bases and the J gene lost 5 bases, with 9 bases spanning the gap. Germline CDR1 ENHRY, CDR2 SYGVKD. The CDR3 sequence: CAISGGPDNEQFF. CDR3 bases: TGTGCCATCAGTGGGGGGCCTGACAATGAGCAGTTCTTC.

The chain couples TRBV7-9 to TRBJ1-4; TRBD1 agrees at 8 bases. V gave up 5 bases and J gave up 3 bases; unmatched junction bases: 5. Germline CDR1 and CDR2: SEHNR and FQNEAQ (reference sequence). The CDR3 extends over 15 amino acids. The CDR3: CASSIGQGANEKLFF. The DNA of the CDR3 is TGTGCCAGCAGCATCGGACAGGGAGCTAATGAAAAACTGTTTTTT.

The chain couples TRBV28 to TRBJ2-7; 8 bases align to TRBD2. This CDR3 comprises 15 residues. Trimming took 4 bases from V and 2 from J; bases not matched to a gene: 7. Germline V gives CDR1 MDHEN, CDR2 SYDVKM. CDR3: CASSSGGNPPYEQYF. The CDR3 nucleotides are TGTGCCAGCAGTTCGGGAGGGAATCCACCCTACGAGCAGTACTTC. Full variable domain (remainder filled in from reference TRBV28 and TRBJ2-7): DVKVTQSSRYLVKRTGEKVFLECVQDMDHENMFWYRQDPGLGLRLIYFSYDVKMKEKGDIPEGYSVSREKKERFSLILESASTNQTSMYLCASSSGGNPPYEQYFGPGTRLTVT.

The chain links TRBV9 to TRBJ2-1, with D perhaps TRBD2 (6 bases). The CDR3 totals 11 residues. V dropped 4 bases and J dropped 9 bases, with 8 bases sitting between them. Germline loops: CDR1 SGDLS, CDR2 YYNGEE. CDR3 DNA sequence: TGTGCCAGCAGCTCCGGGAGTGAGCAGTTCTTC. This translates into CASSSGSEQFF.

The chain couples TRBV9 to TRBJ2-7; 9 nucleotides line up with TRBD1. V shed 0 bases and J 6 bases; nucleotides not matched to a gene: 7. The CDR3 loop spans 15 amino acids. CDR1 SGDLS and CDR2 YYNGEE come from the germline V gene. The CDR3 DNA follows: TGTGCCAGCAGCGTAGGGTTGGGACAGGGACTCGAGCAGTACTTC. Its translation is CASSVGLGQGLEQYF.